Each of the 32 T cell receptor beta chains below was sequenced from the same sample in a study of identical twins. MiXCR, applied by TCRdb to the 5' RACE reads, yields one record per CDR3 protein. The sample has about 660,000 distinct CDR3 sequences; 8% to 9% are singletons. These data were also filed under a second study, of yellow fever vaccine responses in identical twins.

Material: PBMCs. The source of these receptors is a woman under 30 in good health.

The chain links TRBV29-1 to TRBJ2-3, with 9 positions matching TRBD2. The CDR3 sequence is 15 residues long. V lost 4 bases and J lost 3; bases outside the gene matches: 8. Germline CDR1 SQVTM, CDR2 ANQGSEA. The CDR3 nucleotides are TGCAGCGTTGTTGGTACTAGCGGGCCGACAGATACGCAGTATTTT. It encodes CSVVGTSGPTDTQYF.

The sample holds many counts of this clonotype. The CDR3 is CASSQVTAGGLREQYF. CDR3 coding DNA: TGTGCCAGCAGCCAAGTCACAGCGGGGGGTCTTAGAGAGCAGTACTTC. The J gene is TRBJ2-7, the V gene TRBV3-1; 9 bases align to TRBD2. Looked up from germline, CDR1 is LGHDT and CDR2 is YNNKEL (reference sequence). This CDR3 is 16 amino acids long. V dropped 1 base and J dropped 7; count of bases not matched to a gene: 11.

This chain links TRBV24-1 with TRBJ2-1, with 10 nucleotides matching TRBD2. Per the germline V gene, CDR1 is KGHDR and CDR2 is SFDVKD. V lost 7 bases, J lost 6 bases, and 8 bases stayed unmatched. This CDR3 comprises 15 residues. CDR3 sequence reads: CATSLSGRIINEQFF. CDR3 DNA: TGTGCCACCAGCCTTAGCGGGAGGATTATCAATGAGCAGTTCTTC.

The chain combines TRBV3-1 with TRBJ1-6; D is unclear. CDR1 and CDR2 from the germline V gene are LGHDT and YNNKEL (reference sequence). Trimming took off 1 base at V and 8 bases at J, with 9 bases between the two ends. This CDR3 comprises 14 residues. The CDR3 DNA follows: TGTGCCAGCAGCCAAGGGCAGGCGGATTCACCCCTCCACTTT. Residues: CASSQGQADSPLHF.

The gene calls are TRBV2 and TRBJ2-7, with TRBD2 as a possible D gene (6 bases). The germline V gene encodes CDR1 SNHLY and CDR2 FYNNEI. The CDR3 sequence is 15 residues long. Between the trimmed V and J ends, which lost 8 bases and 1 base, there was a span of 18 bases. Here the CDR3 DNA reads TGTGCCAGCGGGGAACGGGGCGGGGAATCCTACGAGCAGTACTTC. As protein: CASGERGGESYEQYF.

V usage is TRBV7-9 and J usage is TRBJ1-2; maybe TRBD1 (5 bases). The length of the CDR3 is 14 residues. CDR1 and CDR2 from the germline V gene are SEHNR and FQNEAQ (reference sequence). V lost 5 bases and J lost 6, with 16 bases in between. The CDR3 protein is CASSPPGRENGYTF. CDR3 coding DNA: TGTGCCAGCAGCCCTCCAGGCAGGGAGAATGGCTACACCTTC. Supplemented by reference TRBV7-9 and TRBJ1-2, the full variable domain reads DTGVSQNPRHKITKRGQNVTFRCDPISEHNRLYWYRQTLGQGPEFLTYFQNEAQLEKSRLLSDRFSAERPKGSFSTLEIQRTEQGDSAMYLCASSPPGRENGYTFGSGTRLTVV.

This clonotype was detected ten times or more. The chain's CDR3 is CASTVAGKHHNEQFF. The CDR3 nucleotides are TGTGCCAGCACGGTGGCGGGGAAGCATCACAATGAGCAGTTCTTC. This sequence joins TRBV9 and TRBJ2-1; TRBD2 might be the D (6 bases). CDR1 SGDLS and CDR2 YYNGEE come from the germline V gene. The CDR3 loop spans 15 amino acids. Trimming cost V 6 bases and J 5 bases, with 18 bases left between them.

This chain joins TRBV19 and TRBJ2-1; D may match TRBD1 or TRBD2 (6 bases each). Trimming took off 1 base at V and 6 bases at J, with 16 bases between the two ends. In germline, CDR1 is LNHDA, CDR2 SQIVND (reference sequence). This CDR3 contains 16 residues. The CDR3 loop reads CASSIGWGADGNEQFF. The CDR3 DNA reads TGTGCCAGTAGTATAGGATGGGGGGCCGATGGCAATGAGCAGTTCTTC.

Only a few counts were recorded for this clonotype. This rearrangement joins TRBV28 to TRBJ2-3; 8 bases fit TRBD2. The CDR3 extends over 16 amino acids. The germline CDR1 and CDR2 sequences are MDHEN and SYDVKM. Losses at the gene ends were 3 bases for V and 1 base for J; bases not matched to a gene: 6. CDR3 nucleotide sequence: TGTGCCAGCAGTTTTCCAGCGGGAGCGGGCACAGATACGCAGTATTTT. Amino acids: CASSFPAGAGTDTQYF. Based on the CDR3 plus reference TRBV28 and TRBJ2-3, the full variable domain is DVKVTQSSRYLVKRTGEKVFLECVQDMDHENMFWYRQDPGLGLRLIYFSYDVKMKEKGDIPEGYSVSREKKERFSLILESASTNQTSMYLCASSFPAGAGTDTQYFGPGTRLTVL.

The sample holds a few counts of this clonotype. The gene calls are TRBV5-1 and TRBJ2-1, with 9 bases aligning to TRBD1. The CDR3 is 17 amino acids. CDR1 and CDR2 (germline): SGHRS, YFSETQ. Trimming cost V 0 bases and J 8 bases; bases outside gene matches: 12. The CDR3 region has the DNA TGCGCCAGCAGCTTGGGGACAGGGGTACAACAATTGGATGAGCAGTTCTTC. This sequence encodes CASSLGTGVQQLDEQFF.

This clonotype was observed a few times. CDR3 DNA sequence: TGTGCCAGCAGACTGGAGGCAGGCAATCAGCCCCAGCATTTT. Translation gives CASRLEAGNQPQHF. The chain is built from TRBV7-8 and TRBJ1-5; the D is unclear. Trimming pared 6 bases from V and 2 bases from J, leaving 11 bases between. The CDR3 is 14 amino acids. CDR1 and CDR2 from the germline V gene are SGHVS and FQNEAQ.

This clonotype has a handful of counts. This rearrangement joins TRBV9 to TRBJ2-7, with a tentative D call TRBD2 (5 bases). Between the trimmed V and J ends, which lost 0 bases and 3 bases, there was a span of 13 bases. CDR1 and CDR2 (germline): SGDLS, YYNGEE. The CDR3 runs 15 residues. As DNA, the CDR3 is TGTGCCAGCAGCGTAGAAGCGGCGCCCCGCTACGAGCAGTACTTC. Amino acids: CASSVEAAPRYEQYF.

The chain has TRBV6-2 or TRBV6-3 and TRBJ2-7; TRBD2 might be the D (5 bases). CDR3 length equals 15 residues. Looked up from germline, CDR1 is MNHEY and CDR2 is SVGEGT. Trimming stripped 5 bases from V and 2 bases from J, with 16 bases between. This CDR3 reads CASSKNNPGTYEQYF. The CDR3 coding sequence is TGTGCCAGCAGTAAGAATAACCCGGGGACCTACGAGCAGTACTTC.

This clonotype has more than one count but fewer than ten. J is TRBJ1-6 and V is TRBV7-9, with a weak D call TRBD1 (5 bases). Germline V CDR1 and CDR2: SEHNR, FQNEAQ (reference sequence). The CDR3 runs to 16 residues. The V and J ends lost 10 bases and 0 bases respectively, with 16 bases between them. CDR3 bases: TGTGCCACCAACCGGGACGCCAGCTCCTATAATTCACCCCTCCACTTT. Translation gives CATNRDASSYNSPLHF.

The gene calls are TRBV19 and TRBJ1-1, with 7 bases lining up with TRBD1. CDR1 and CDR2 from the germline V gene are LNHDA and SQIVND (reference sequence). Unmatched junction bases numbered 4, after V lost 3 bases and J lost 3 bases. The length of the CDR3 is 14 residues. The CDR3 DNA is TGTGCCAGTAGTATCTCCGGGACAGACACTGAAGCTTTCTTT. Translation: CASSISGTDTEAFF.

The chain employs TRBV24-1 and TRBJ2-7, with D unclear. The germline V gene has CDR1 KGHDR and CDR2 SFDVKD. The CDR3 spans 13 residues. Deletions cut 7 bases from V and 0 bases from J, with 9 bases between. CDR3 protein: CATSHQNSYEQYF. The CDR3 DNA follows: TGTGCCACCAGCCACCAGAACTCCTACGAGCAGTACTTC.

This clonotype appeared a few times. V and J are TRBV29-1 and TRBJ2-3; maybe TRBD2 (5 bases). The CDR3 loop spans 14 amino acids. V dropped 4 bases and J dropped 0 bases, with 11 bases sitting between them. CDR1 SQVTM and CDR2 ANQGSEA come from the germline V gene. In DNA form, the CDR3 reads TGCAGCGTTGGCGAGGGTCTTAGCACAGATACGCAGTATTTT. Translation: CSVGEGLSTDTQYF.

The chain carries TRBV19 and TRBJ2-1; TRBD2 matches at 8 bases. This CDR3 has 18 residues. Losses at the gene ends were 3 bases for V and 8 bases for J; bases not matched to a gene: 18. Germline V CDR1 and CDR2: LNHDA, SQIVND (reference sequence). This CDR3 reads CASSMAPRGGRVWHEQFF. DNA of the CDR3: TGTGCCAGTAGTATGGCACCTCGGGGGGGCCGAGTATGGCATGAGCAGTTCTTC.

V usage is TRBV12-5 and J usage is TRBJ1-2; D gene ambiguous. The CDR3 consists of 13 residues. The V end was cut by 6 bases, the J end by 4 bases, with 12 bases between. Germline assignment: CDR1 LGHNT and CDR2 FRNRAP. In DNA form, the CDR3 reads TGTGCTAGTGGCCCTTCCGGCGGCTATGGCTACACCTTC. This codes for CASGPSGGYGYTF. Together with reference TRBV12-5 and TRBJ1-2, the CDR3 gives the full variable domain: DARVTQTPRHKVTEMGQEVTMRCQPILGHNTVFWYRQTMMQGLELLAYFRNRAPLDDSGMPKDRFSAEMPDATLATLKIQPSEPRDSAVYFCASGPSGGYGYTFGSGTRLTVV.

This clonotype has a handful of counts. The chain combines TRBV25-1 with TRBJ2-3; 9 positions match TRBD1. The CDR3 extends over 14 amino acids. CDR1 and CDR2 (germline): MGHDK, SYGVNS. J gave up 4 bases and V 8 bases, and 7 bases lay outside the gene matches. In DNA form, the CDR3 reads TGTGCCAGCTCCCGGGACAGGGTCTCAGATACGCAGTATTTT. Protein sequence: CASSRDRVSDTQYF.

CDR3: CASSYFFGGTGELFF. The CDR3 bases are TGTGCCAGCAGTTACTTCTTCGGGGGGACCGGGGAGCTGTTTTTT. This chain joins TRBV6-5 and TRBJ2-2; 7 bases are a match to TRBD2. J was trimmed by 5 bases and V by 1 base; bases with no gene match: 4. The CDR3 is 15 amino acids. Germline V gene lookup returns CDR1 MNHEY and CDR2 SVGAGI.

This rearrangement joins TRBV11-2 to TRBJ2-1; 11 positions agree with TRBD2. Trimming removed 6 bases from V and 4 bases from J; junction bases left unmatched: 11. The CDR3 contains 17 residues. Germline CDR1 is SGHAT and CDR2 is FQNNGV. The CDR3 DNA reads TGTGCCAGCAGATCTATTAGCGGGGGGGTCCTATACAATGAGCAGTTCTTC. It is translated as CASRSISGGVLYNEQFF.

A few counts support this clonotype. The rearrangement uses TRBV2 and TRBJ1-1; 7 bases fit TRBD1. This CDR3 is built from 14 residues. Trimming at V came to 9 bases and at J to 5 bases, leaving 12 bases not matched to a gene. Germline CDR1 is SNHLY and CDR2 is FYNNEI. The CDR3 reads CASRMGQLITEAFF. The CDR3 DNA reads as TGTGCCAGTAGGATGGGACAGCTAATTACTGAAGCTTTCTTT.

The table lists this clonotype with a few counts. V usage is TRBV10-3 and J usage is TRBJ2-7; TRBD1 aligns across 7 bases. The CDR3 covers 14 residues. The germline gives CDR1 ENHRY, CDR2 SYGVKD. With V trimmed by 0 bases and J by 6 bases, 5 bases remained unmatched. CDR3 DNA sequence: TGTGCCATCAGTGAGTCGGGACAGATAGTCGAGCAGTACTTC. Amino acids: CAISESGQIVEQYF.

The V and J genes are TRBV6-2 or TRBV6-3 and TRBJ2-7; 7 bases are shared with TRBD2. This CDR3 has 15 residues. The trim removed 3 bases at V and 5 bases at J, leaving 10 bases unmatched. The germline CDR1 and CDR2 sequences are MNHEY and SVGEGT. DNA for the CDR3: TGTGCCAGCAGTTATCCCCAGCGGGGTCTCAACGAGCAGTACTTC. Amino acid sequence: CASSYPQRGLNEQYF.

This clonotype was counted many times. The CDR3 is CATSRGRGSDTQYF. The CDR3 bases are TGTGCCACCAGCAGAGGGAGGGGATCCGATACGCAGTATTTT. This sequence joins TRBV15 and TRBJ2-3, with D possibly matching TRBD2 (6 bases). Trimming took 1 base from V and 6 from J, leaving 11 bases between them. This CDR3 comprises 14 residues. From germline, CDR1 is LNHNV and CDR2 YYDKDF (reference sequence).

This clonotype was observed many times. This chain uses TRBV5-1 with TRBJ1-1; a weak D match, TRBD1 (5 bases). Germline loops: CDR1 SGHRS, CDR2 YFSETQ. The CDR3 extends over 16 amino acids. V lost 3 bases, J lost 5 bases, and 20 bases lay in between. This chain's CDR3 is CASSSLPTFGGTEAFF. Here the CDR3 DNA reads TGCGCCAGCAGCTCGCTCCCGACGTTTGGGGGGACTGAAGCTTTCTTT.

There are many counts of this clonotype. The rearrangement uses TRBV25-1 and TRBJ1-1; 8 nucleotides line up with TRBD1. In germline, CDR1 is MGHDK, CDR2 SYGVNS. V lost 7 bases to trimming and J lost 4 bases; unmatched junction nucleotides: 5. The CDR3 totals 13 residues. The CDR3 protein is CASTRQGSTEAFF. The CDR3, as DNA: TGTGCCAGCACAAGACAGGGGAGCACTGAAGCTTTCTTT.

The sample holds a few counts of this clonotype. The rearrangement links TRBV11-2 to TRBJ2-7, with D possibly matching TRBD2 (6 bases). Trimming took 6 bases from V and 2 from J, leaving 14 bases between them. CDR1 is SGHAT, CDR2 FQNNGV, per germline. This CDR3 is built from 14 residues. Written as DNA, the CDR3 is TGTGCCAGCAGTACGGGGGAGAATCCCTACGAGCAGTACTTC. Translating gives CASSTGENPYEQYF.

This clonotype has only a few counts. The chain recombines TRBV7-2 with TRBJ1-2, with D uncertain. Looked up from germline, CDR1 is SGHTA and CDR2 is FQGNSA. Trimming left V 1 base short and J 7 bases short, with 16 bases between. The CDR3 contains 15 residues. The CDR3 nucleotides read TGTGCCAGCAGCTTAGTCAACGGAGATGGTTTTGGCTACACCTTC. It codes for CASSLVNGDGFGYTF.

This chain links TRBV24-1 with TRBJ2-1, with a possible D match to TRBD2 (6 bases). There are 16 residues in the CDR3. Trimming took 2 bases from V and 5 from J, leaving 15 bases between them. Germline V gene lookup returns CDR1 KGHDR and CDR2 SFDVKD. The CDR3 bases are TGTGCCACCAGTGATTCCCAAACGGGACTCCACAATGAGCAGTTCTTC. Residues: CATSDSQTGLHNEQFF.

This rearrangement joins TRBV29-1 to TRBJ2-6; D unresolved. V was clipped by 2 bases and J by 4 bases, with 9 bases between them. Germline V CDR1 and CDR2: SQVTM, ANQGSEA. The CDR3 runs to 14 residues. CDR3 DNA sequence: TGCAGCGTTGAACCTCGAATCGGGGCCAACGTCCTGACTTTC. This codes for CSVEPRIGANVLTF.